Described below is a single T cell receptor beta chain sequence and its context. It lacks a known antigen. No qualities accompany the bases; no much larger clone lies one base away. After 10 to 11 days of culture, CD4+ T cells were isolated with the EasySep CD4+ T cell isolation kit. PCR-confirmed SARS-CoV-2 infection had occurred in convalescent patients between March and December 2020, before the Alpha, Beta and Delta variants emerged in the United States. On days 3 and 7, half of the culture medium was replaced with fresh IL-2-containing medium. Each peptide stimulation condition was cultured in triplicate wells unless otherwise noted. Using Ficoll-Paque Plus gradient centrifugation, PBMC were separated from whole blood and then either used fresh or cryopreserved at -140C. The QIAamp micro DNA kit was used to extract genomic DNA from the cultured CD4+ T cells. From V the trimming removes 4 bases and from J it removes 4 bases, while the gene matches leave 4 bases of the junction unaccounted for. There are 13 amino acids in the CDR3, from cysteine to phenylalanine inclusive. Left in the record is the CDR3 DNA by itself, 39 bases read in frame from the first base. Via the germline V gene, CDR1 is SGDLS and CDR2 YYNGEE.

The library was produced with the immunoSEQ multiplex PCR assay. DNA from the CD4+ T cells that had been cultured and isolated underwent TCR beta CDR3 sequencing. In the authors' own workflow: The analysis removed non-productive TCR sequences, trimmed reads to the CDR3 region, and retained only CDR3s that were 7 or more amino acids long. Antigen-specific clonotypes were identified with the MANAFEST web app by comparing expansion in peptide wells against reference cultures. To count as positive, a clone had to show expansion at FDR<0.05 compared with the reference and with all other wells, an odds ratio above 5, and a frequency above 0.1% in two replicate wells. A clonotype was defined as cross-reactive if the clonotype was significantly expanded both in SARS-CoV-2 spike wells and in at least one common cold coronavirus spike condition. CDR3 similarity was assessed by Levenshtein distance with the stringdist R package, and unrooted trees were built with ape in R 3.6.1. TCRdb carries this immuneACCESS record with in-frame sequences only. Its versions omit some clonotypes, under half of them owing to an unresolved V gene in the studies checked, with the rest unexplained. V and J calls and clone size are as listed in that table; D and trimming were resolved from the DNA. For this sample there are 50,000 to 70,000 clones; under 80% appear just once. Of the sample, approximately 22% is held by the ten largest clones.

This sample stems from a study of vaccination effects on CD4 cells after COVID-19 (dated 2022 in TCRdb). Turning to the overall study: To identify antigen-specific CD4+ T cell clonotypes by their expansion, the ViraFEST assay first stimulated PBMC with viral peptide pools and then applied TCR sequencing. Each participant got two doses of an mRNA SARS-CoV-2 vaccine, either BNT162b2 or mRNA-1273. Pre-vaccine samples were collected from a couple of convalescent patients 16 days and one week before the first dose, corresponding to 142 and 148 days after COVID-19 diagnosis. Around 2 million PBMC per well were cultured in IMDM with roughly 5% human AB serum, 9 to 10 IU/ml IL-2 and gentamicin, plus 10 ug/ml peptides. In both COVID-19 convalescent patients and infection-naive vaccine recipients, the study compared SARS-CoV-2 spike-specific CD4+ TCR repertoires from before mRNA vaccination with those from after it. Altogether, 10 COVID-19 convalescent patients and several SARS-CoV-2-naive healthy vaccine recipients made up the full study. The Oncomine TCR Beta short-read assay on an Illumina iSeq 100 was used to sequence cultures from other donors in the study.

The research as a whole found: Only a small number of convalescent patients were included, and no early post-infection timepoints were available, which limited the study. Marked clonal contraction was observed in both infection-induced and vaccine-induced clones at late post-vaccination timepoints, consistent with waning T cell responses. In convalescent patients, the post-vaccine spike-reactive repertoire was composed mainly of new vaccine-induced clones that were largely distinct from infection-induced clones.

This TCR was sampled from a human donor who had a prior SARS-CoV-2 infection. The chain employs TRBV9 and TRBJ1-2, and TRBD1 matches 7 of the central bases. The sequencing here drew on CD4+ T cells from PBMCs cultured without peptide, taken before COVID-19 vaccination. The DNA sequence is as follows: TGTGCCAGCAGCCTGTGGGACAGCTATGGCTACACCTTC. This codes for CASSLWDSYGYTF.